These 31 T cell receptor beta chains came from one sample sequenced in a study of T cell responses to AZD1222 COVID-19 vaccine. Only in-frame clones appear in the TCRdb table, and some are missing; sequencing was by immunoSEQ multiplex PCR. Of under 150,000 clones in the sample, 80% to 90% were seen once. The sample here was peripheral blood, taken on day 0 of MenACWY control vaccination. Receptor source: an adult in good health.

V is TRBV9 and J is TRBJ1-3; a weak D match, TRBD1 (5 bases). This CDR3 is built from 15 residues. CDR1 is SGDLS, CDR2 YYNGEE, per germline. V lost 3 bases to trimming and J lost 2 bases, with 12 bases between them. This CDR3 is CASSARLGAGNTIYF. In nucleotides, the CDR3 is TGTGCCAGCAGCGCCCGTTTAGGGGCTGGAAACACCATATATTTT.

V is TRBV9 and J is TRBJ2-2; TRBD1 aligns across 8 bases. This CDR3 has 14 amino acids. Trimming took 5 bases from V and 4 from J; bases not matched to a gene: 4. Germline CDR1 and CDR2: SGDLS and YYNGEE. This chain's CDR3 is CASRTGQGTGELFF. CDR3 DNA sequence: TGTGCCAGCAGAACAGGACAGGGCACCGGGGAGCTGTTTTTT.

CDR3 DNA sequence: TGTGCCAGCAGCTTATCGGGGGGCTCCATCTACAATGAGCAGTTCTTC. Translation: CASSLSGGSIYNEQFF. The V gene is TRBV7-2, the J gene TRBJ2-1; TRBD2 might be the D (7 bases). CDR3 length: 16 residues. Trimming took 2 bases from V and 3 from J, leaving 14 bases between them. The germline V gene has CDR1 SGHTA and CDR2 FQGNSA. The full variable domain, with the rest looked up from reference TRBV7-2 and TRBJ2-1, is GAGVSQSPSNKVTEKGKDVELRCDPISGHTALYWYRQSLGQGLEFLIYFQGNSAPDKSGLPSDRFSAERTGGSVSTLTIQRTQQEDSAVYLCASSLSGGSIYNEQFFGPGTRLTVL.

V is TRBV5-1 and J is TRBJ2-6; 8 nucleotides agree with TRBD2. The CDR3 length is 17 residues. The V segment lost 4 bases and the J segment 0 bases; nucleotides outside the gene matches: 6. Germline lookup yields CDR1 SGHRS and CDR2 YFSETQ. Written as DNA, the CDR3 is TGCGCCAGCAGCCTATCCGGGACTAGCTCTGGGGCCAACGTCCTGACTTTC. It encodes CASSLSGTSSGANVLTF.

The rearrangement links TRBV7-2 to TRBJ1-2; possibly TRBD1 for D (5 bases). The CDR3 loop spans 12 amino acids. The ends were cut back, 3 bases at V and 4 bases at J, with 6 bases in the middle. Per germline, CDR1 SGHTA and CDR2 FQGNSA. CDR3 in amino acids: CASSFQGYGYTF. In nucleotides, the CDR3 is TGTGCCAGCAGCTTCCAGGGCTATGGCTACACCTTC.

This chain connects TRBV2 to TRBJ1-4, with 9 nucleotides matching TRBD1. J lost 0 bases, V lost 5 bases, and 10 bases had no gene match. Germline V gives CDR1 SNHLY, CDR2 FYNNEI. The CDR3 contains 18 residues. The CDR3, as DNA: TGTGCCAGCAGTTTCGGGACAGGGAGTCCCCCAACTAATGAAAAACTGTTTTTT. Translating gives CASSFGTGSPPTNEKLFF.

As for this clone: Other DNA sequences in this specimen translate into the identical CDR3. This rearrangement joins TRBV6-5 to TRBJ1-5; D possibly corresponds to TRBD1 (5 bases). Trimming removed 2 bases from V and 4 bases from J, with 12 bases in between. The germline V gene encodes CDR1 MNHEY and CDR2 SVGAGI. The CDR3 extends over 15 amino acids. The CDR3 DNA reads as TGTGCCAGCAGTTACAGGAGGGGCGGGAATCAGCCCCAGCATTTT. Translated, it gives CASSYRRGGNQPQHF.

The chain links TRBV28 to TRBJ2-7, with TRBD2 matching 8 bases. Per germline, CDR1 MDHEN and CDR2 SYDVKM. The CDR3 consists of 15 residues. Germline trimming cut 6 bases from V and 12 bases from J; bases unmatched to any gene: 19. CDR3 residues: CASRTPREGSGSRYF. The DNA for the CDR3 is TGTGCCAGCAGAACCCCCCGGGAGGGGTCCGGGTCACGGTACTTC.

This clone was seen once. The chain joins TRBV9 to TRBJ2-1; TRBD2 aligns across 9 bases. Trimming cost V 0 bases and J 4 bases; bases outside gene matches: 8. Germline lookup yields CDR1 SGDLS and CDR2 YYNGEE. This CDR3 comprises 17 residues. The CDR3 bases are TGTGCCAGCAGCGTAGATTCGCGGGGGGGCCTGTACAATGAGCAGTTCTTC. This gives the protein CASSVDSRGGLYNEQFF.

This rearrangement joins TRBV12-3 or TRBV12-4 to TRBJ1-1; no clear D. The CDR3 runs 12 residues. V lost 3 bases, J lost 1 base, and 3 bases lay in between. The CDR3 is CASSFSNTEAFF. The DNA of the CDR3 is TGTGCCAGCAGTTTTTCGAACACTGAAGCTTTCTTT.

This chain joins TRBV19 and TRBJ2-6, with unresolved D. CDR1 is LNHDA and CDR2 is SQIVND in the germline V gene (reference sequence). The CDR3 length is 13 residues. V lost 7 bases and J 2 bases, leaving 6 bases between the germline ends. CDR3 DNA: TGTGCCAGTACAATTCCTGGGGCCAACGTCCTGACTTTC. This translates into CASTIPGANVLTF.

This clone was picked up one time. CDR3 amino acids: CASAPGAEGSPLHF. CDR3 DNA: TGCGCCAGCGCCCCGGGGGCTGAGGGTTCACCCCTCCACTTT. This chain connects TRBV10-2 to TRBJ1-6, with D perhaps matching TRBD1 (6 bases). Germline CDR1 is WSHSY and CDR2 is SAAADI. Deletions cut 8 bases from V and 9 bases from J, with 17 bases between. The CDR3 is 14 residues long.

V usage is TRBV4-2 and J usage is TRBJ2-7, with 13 bases fitting TRBD2. Germline V lookup: CDR1 LGHNA, CDR2 YNFKEQ. V shed 5 bases, J shed 5 bases, and the junction held 6 bases outside the gene matches. The CDR3 is 15 residues long. CDR3 in amino acids: CASSFTSGGANEQYF. In DNA, the CDR3 is TGTGCCAGCAGCTTTACTAGCGGGGGGGCTAACGAGCAGTACTTC.

The chain's CDR3 is CASSLGLAGGRDTQYF. CDR3 in DNA: TGCGCCAGCAGCCTGGGACTAGCGGGGGGGCGGGATACGCAGTATTTT. This chain connects TRBV4-1 to TRBJ2-3; 16 bases match TRBD2. The ends lost 4 bases at V and 6 bases at J; junction bases unmatched: 4. Germline CDR1 MGHRA, CDR2 YSYEKL. There are 16 residues in the CDR3.

The chain links TRBV3-1 (or the pseudogene TRBV3-2) to TRBJ2-3; 10 bases agree with TRBD1. From germline, CDR1 is LGHDT and CDR2 YNNKEL (reference sequence). V was pared by 0 bases and J by 3 bases, with 9 bases of the junction left unmatched. This CDR3 is 18 amino acids long. The CDR3: CASSQERMGQGRTDTQYF. In nucleotides, the CDR3 is TGTGCCAGCAGCCAAGAAAGGATGGGACAGGGGAGGACAGATACGCAGTATTTT.

This sequence joins TRBV5-8 and TRBJ1-1, with TRBD1 matching over 8 bases. V gave up 4 bases and J gave up 4 bases; unmatched junction bases: 6. The CDR3 is 14 residues long. The germline gives CDR1 SGHTS, CDR2 YDEGEE. This CDR3 is CASSKRQGSTEAFF. The DNA of the CDR3 is TGTGCCAGCAGCAAAAGACAGGGGAGCACTGAAGCTTTCTTT.

The chain carries TRBV6-6 and TRBJ1-6, with D maybe TRBD1 (5 bases). In germline, CDR1 is MNHNY, CDR2 SVGAGI (reference sequence). V shed 7 bases and J shed 10 bases, with 14 bases lying between them. This CDR3 region has 13 residues. CDR3 nucleotide sequence: TGTGCCAGCAAAATCAGGGAAACGTCACCCCTCCACTTT. This translates into CASKIRETSPLHF.

The chain joins TRBV11-2 to TRBJ2-3; 10 bases line up with TRBD2. Germline-derived CDR1 and CDR2 are SGHAT and FQNNGV. The CDR3 extends over 17 amino acids. Trimming removed 5 bases from V and 7 bases from J; junction bases left unmatched: 15. The CDR3 nucleotides read TGTGCCAGCAGCCCCAACCTACTAGCGGGAAGATACTATACGCAGTATTTT. This encodes CASSPNLLAGRYYTQYF.

This clone was counted once. The chain uses TRBV7-2 and TRBJ2-3; D is possibly TRBD2 (7 bases). Germline values: CDR1 SGHTA, CDR2 FQGNSA. Trimming stripped 1 base from V and 4 bases from J, with 15 bases between. The CDR3 length is 16 residues. This CDR3 reads CASSLVVGGAADTQYF. The DNA of the CDR3 is TGTGCCAGCAGCTTAGTAGTTGGGGGGGCAGCAGATACGCAGTATTTT.

This chain links TRBV21-1 with TRBJ1-1. TRBV21-1 is listed as a pseudogene. The CDR3 has 18 amino acids. CDR3 residues: CASSKARHFGRVDTEAFF. DNA of the CDR3: TGTGCCAGCAGCAAAGCCCGACATTTTGGAAGGGTTGACACTGAAGCTTTCTTT.

This clone was recorded only once. The chain joins TRBV10-2 to TRBJ1-1, with D possibly TRBD1 on 5 matching bases. Germline assignment: CDR1 WSHSY and CDR2 SAAADI. CDR3 length: 17 amino acids. V gave up 2 bases and J gave up 1 base, with 17 bases separating them. The CDR3 coding sequence is TGCGCCAGCAGTGAGAGGGGCTCCGGCCAGCGGAACACTGAAGCTTTCTTT. As protein: CASSERGSGQRNTEAFF.

This rearrangement joins TRBV2 to TRBJ2-7; D is uncertain. This CDR3 has 14 residues. Per the germline V gene, CDR1 is SNHLY and CDR2 is FYNNEI. V shed 2 bases and J shed 2 bases, with 10 bases lying between them. CDR3 nucleotide sequence: TGTGCCAGCAGTGAACAACAAGGTGCCTACGAGCAGTACTTC. Translation gives CASSEQQGAYEQYF.

The chain carries TRBV28 and TRBJ2-7, with D perhaps being TRBD1 or TRBD2 (6 bases each). The V end lost 8 bases, the J end lost 12 bases, and 20 bases lay between the germline ends. CDR1 and CDR2 (germline): MDHEN, SYDVKM. The CDR3 covers 12 residues. CDR3 sequence: CASGTGRPTVYF. CDR3 sequence (DNA): TGTGCCAGCGGTACAGGGAGGCCTACGGTGTACTTC.

The chain is built from TRBV6-2 or TRBV6-3 and TRBJ2-5, with 11 positions matching TRBD2. This CDR3 spans 18 amino acids. Germline V gene lookup returns CDR1 MNHEY and CDR2 SVGEGT. Unmatched junction bases numbered 12, after V lost 4 bases and J lost 2 bases. CDR3 sequence (DNA): TGTGCCAGCAGTTTTGGGGCTAGCGGGGGGTATTTTCAAGAGACCCAGTACTTC. This encodes CASSFGASGGYFQETQYF.

In this sample, this clone turned up a few times. The chain employs TRBV7-8 and TRBJ2-1; D call uncertain. V shed 5 bases and J shed 0 bases, with 11 bases lying between them. The germline gives CDR1 SGHVS, CDR2 FQNEAQ. This CDR3 region has 15 residues. The chain's CDR3 is CASSPGRGSYNEQFF. In nucleotides, the CDR3 is TGTGCCAGCAGCCCTGGGCGAGGCTCCTACAATGAGCAGTTCTTC.

CDR3: CASRTAPGQIETQYF. The CDR3 DNA is TGTGCCAGCAGGACAGCTCCGGGACAAATAGAGACCCAGTACTTC. V is TRBV2 and J is TRBJ2-5, with D possibly TRBD1 on 6 matching bases. Trimming left V 6 bases short and J 4 bases short, with 18 bases between. Looked up from germline, CDR1 is SNHLY and CDR2 is FYNNEI. The CDR3 consists of 15 residues.

V usage is TRBV5-6 and J usage is TRBJ2-7; 8 bases match TRBD1. Looked up from germline, CDR1 is SGHDT and CDR2 is YYEEEE. The CDR3 has 15 residues. Trimming cost V 3 bases and J 3 bases; bases outside gene matches: 8. This CDR3 is CASSSGTGVHYEQYF. The CDR3 coding sequence is TGTGCCAGCAGCTCCGGGACAGGAGTCCACTACGAGCAGTACTTC.

The rearrangement uses TRBV11-1 and TRBJ2-2; D is possibly TRBD1 (6 bases). Trimming took 4 bases from V and 2 from J, leaving 8 bases between them. The length of the CDR3 is 14 residues. Germline CDR1 SGHAT, CDR2 FQDESV (reference sequence). This chain's CDR3 is CASSSRGNTGELFF. As DNA, the CDR3 is TGTGCCAGCAGCTCCAGGGGTAACACCGGGGAGCTGTTTTTT.

The CDR3: CASSQGAGTYGYTF. CDR3 nucleotide sequence: TGCGCCAGCAGCCAAGGGGCCGGGACCTATGGCTACACCTTC. J is TRBJ1-2 and V is TRBV4-1, with D tentatively TRBD1 (5 bases). The V and J ends lost 1 base and 4 bases respectively, with 10 bases between them. Germline V lookup: CDR1 MGHRA, CDR2 YSYEKL. The CDR3 is 14 amino acids.

V usage is TRBV24-1 and J usage is TRBJ1-2; D is ambiguous. Trimming took off 2 bases at V and 2 bases at J, with 2 bases between the two ends. The CDR3 totals 12 residues. Germline CDR1 reads KGHDR; CDR2 reads SFDVKD. Here the CDR3 reads CATSDSNYGYTF. In DNA form, the CDR3 reads TGTGCCACCAGTGATTCGAACTATGGCTACACCTTC.

A single count supports this clone. The rearrangement uses TRBV7-2 and TRBJ2-1, with 7 bases aligning to TRBD1. The J segment lost 5 bases and the V segment lost 4 bases, leaving 14 bases of the junction unmatched. Germline-derived CDR1 and CDR2 are SGHTA and FQGNSA. The CDR3 totals 17 residues. The CDR3 region has the DNA TGTGCCAGCAGCTCCTTAAACTGGGGACAGCCGAACAATGAGCAGTTCTTC. Protein: CASSSLNWGQPNNEQFF.